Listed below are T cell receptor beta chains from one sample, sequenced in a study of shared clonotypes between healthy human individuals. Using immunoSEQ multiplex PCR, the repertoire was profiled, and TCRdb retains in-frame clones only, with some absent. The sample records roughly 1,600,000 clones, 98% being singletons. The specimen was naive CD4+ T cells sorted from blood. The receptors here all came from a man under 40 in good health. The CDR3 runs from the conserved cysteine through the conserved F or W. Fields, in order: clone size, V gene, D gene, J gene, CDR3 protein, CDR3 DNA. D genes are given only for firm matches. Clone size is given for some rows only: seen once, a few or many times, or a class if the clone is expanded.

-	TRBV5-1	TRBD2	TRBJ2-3	CASSYERGLGTDTQYF	TGCGCCAGCAGCTATGAACGTGGACTAGGCACAGATACGCAGTATTTT
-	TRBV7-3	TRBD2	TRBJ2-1	CASSLIASGSYNEQFF	TGTGCCAGCAGCTTAATCGCTAGCGGGAGTTACAATGAGCAGTTCTTC
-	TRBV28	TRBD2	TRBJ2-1	CASSILLAGNNEQFF	TGTGCCAGCAGTATTCTACTAGCGGGGAACAATGAGCAGTTCTTC
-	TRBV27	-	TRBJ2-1	CASGGPQGVNEQFF	TGTGCCAGCGGTGGGCCTCAGGGAGTCAATGAGCAGTTCTTC
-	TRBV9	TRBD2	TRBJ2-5	CASRETGLAGETQYF	TGTGCCAGCAGGGAAACGGGACTAGCGGGGGAGACCCAGTACTTC
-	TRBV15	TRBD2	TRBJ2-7	CATSRGGTSQHSYEQYF	TGTGCCACCAGCAGGGGGGGGACTAGCCAACACTCCTACGAGCAGTACTTC
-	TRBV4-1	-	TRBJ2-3	CASSDGTVLGTDTQYF	TGCGCCAGCAGCGATGGGACGGTCTTGGGCACAGATACGCAGTATTTT
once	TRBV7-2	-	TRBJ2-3	CASSLWSGDTQYF	TGTGCCAGCAGCTTATGGTCTGGCGATACGCAGTATTTT
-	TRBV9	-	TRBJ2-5	CASSVAPQETQYF	TGTGCCAGCAGCGTAGCGCCTCAAGAGACCCAGTACTTC
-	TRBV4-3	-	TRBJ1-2	CASSQNRDGDGYTF	TGCGCCAGCAGCCAAAACCGGGACGGAGATGGCTACACCTTC
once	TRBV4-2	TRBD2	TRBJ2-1	CASSQSGRAVNEQFF	TGTGCCAGCAGCCAAAGCGGGAGGGCCGTCAATGAGCAGTTCTTC
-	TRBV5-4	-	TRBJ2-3	CASSLETAQDTQYF	TGTGCCAGCAGCCTGGAGACAGCCCAGGATACGCAGTATTTT
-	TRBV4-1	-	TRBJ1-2	CASSQLPGNYGYTF	TGCGCCAGCAGCCAACTCCCAGGGAACTATGGCTACACCTTC
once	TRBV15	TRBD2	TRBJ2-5	CATSRGTAGGKETQYF	TGTGCCACCAGCAGAGGAACAGCGGGAGGAAAAGAGACCCAGTACTTC